This entry lists 16 T cell receptor beta chains sequenced from one sample in a study of CD8+ T cells in alopecia areata. In each case, RNA was isolated and then reverse transcribed into cDNA as the sequencing template. Produced via immunoSEQ multiplex PCR; TCRdb's table is partial and in-frame only. Among 100,000 to 150,000 clones listed, around 49% were seen once. The sequencing used CD8+ T cells sorted from blood, collected at week 0. Source of these receptors: a human donor with alopecia areata.

The chain has TRBV5-1 and TRBJ1-6; no clear D. Germline CDR1 reads SGHRS; CDR2 reads YFSETQ. The CDR3 totals 13 residues. Trimming removed 4 bases at V and 7 bases at J, with 9 bases between. The CDR3 spells CASSPSTNSPLHF. The CDR3 coding sequence is TGCGCCAGCAGCCCCTCGACGAATTCACCCCTCCACTTT.

The V call is TRBV30, the J call TRBJ2-5; D gene uncertain. The CDR3 extends over 16 amino acids. Trimming removed 5 bases at V and 5 bases at J, with 24 bases between. The germline gives CDR1 GTSNPN, CDR2 SVGIG (reference sequence). The CDR3 protein is CAWSQPATTEFETQYF. The CDR3 DNA sequence: TGTGCCTGGTCCCAACCCGCCACGACCGAGTTTGAGACCCAGTACTTC. The complete variable domain, with remaining parts taken from reference TRBV30 and TRBJ2-5, reads SQTIHQWPATLVQPVGSPLSLECTVEGTSNPNLYWYRQAAGRGLQLLFYSVGIGQISSEVPQNLSASRPQDRQFILSSKKLLLSDSGFYLCAWSQPATTEFETQYFGPGTRLLVL.

Only a few counts were recorded for this clone. The chain links TRBV29-1 to TRBJ2-3, with 8 bases aligning to TRBD1. CDR1 is SQVTM, CDR2 ANQGSEA, per germline. The CDR3 extends over 12 amino acids. V was pared by 5 bases and J by 11 bases, with 9 bases of the junction left unmatched. The CDR3 DNA reads TGCAGCGTTTTAGGGACAGGAAACATGCAGTATTTT. Translating gives CSVLGTGNMQYF.

The rearrangement joins TRBV30 to TRBJ1-6, with a tentative D call TRBD1 (5 bases). Trimming cost V 3 bases and J 4 bases, with 7 bases left between them. This CDR3 is built from 13 residues. From germline, CDR1 is GTSNPN and CDR2 SVGIG (reference sequence). DNA for the CDR3: TGTGCCTGGAGAGAGGGGTATAATTCACCCCTCCACTTT. This translates into CAWREGYNSPLHF.

This clone came up a few times. This chain uses TRBV2 with TRBJ2-7; unclear D gene. The CDR3 covers 12 residues. Germline V gene sequence: CDR1 SNHLY, CDR2 FYNNEI. V lost 1 base and J lost 2, with 3 bases in between. The CDR3 DNA follows: TGTGCCAGCAGTGAAGACACCTACGAGCAGTACTTC. Protein sequence: CASSEDTYEQYF.

The chain carries TRBV30 and TRBJ1-2; D remains ambiguous. V gave up 0 bases and J gave up 7 bases, with 15 bases separating them. The CDR3 loop spans 14 amino acids. CDR1 is GTSNPN and CDR2 is SVGIG in the germline V gene (reference sequence). The CDR3, as DNA: TGTGCCTGGAGTGTGTCCCTTGGGGAGTCTGGCTACACCTTC. It yields the protein CAWSVSLGESGYTF.

The J gene is TRBJ1-2, the V gene TRBV6-4; no clear D gene. V was shortened by 3 bases and J by 4 bases, with 9 bases between the two germline ends. CDR1 is MRHNA, CDR2 SNTAGT, per germline. This CDR3 has 13 amino acids. In DNA form, the CDR3 reads TGTGCCAGCAGTGAAATGGAGCCCTATGGCTACACCTTC. It encodes CASSEMEPYGYTF.

This clone has more than one count but fewer than ten. Other DNA sequences in this specimen translate into the identical CDR3. Written as DNA, the CDR3 is TGTGCCAGCAGCGTGGACAGCCGAACTGAAGCTTTCTTT. It is translated as CASSVDSRTEAFF. V gene TRBV9 combines with J gene TRBJ1-1; D perhaps matches TRBD1 (6 bases). This CDR3 contains 13 residues. Germline V CDR1 and CDR2: SGDLS, YYNGEE. Trimming stripped 2 bases from V and 5 bases from J, with 10 bases between.

The V and J genes are TRBV13 and TRBJ2-7; maybe TRBD1 (6 bases). The length of the CDR3 is 15 residues. Deletions cut 0 bases from V and 4 bases from J, with 13 bases between. The V gene's germline CDR1 is PRHDT and CDR2 FYEKMQ (reference sequence). The CDR3 spells CASSLGWGRGYEQYF. CDR3 in DNA: TGTGCCAGCAGCTTAGGATGGGGGCGAGGATACGAGCAGTACTTC.

The J gene is TRBJ2-7, the V gene TRBV30; D remains unclear. Germline V gives CDR1 GTSNPN, CDR2 SVGIG (reference sequence). The CDR3 has 14 amino acids. With 0 bases removed from V and 5 bases from J, the gap between germline ends came to 14 bases. Written as DNA, the CDR3 is TGTGCCTGGAGTGTCCTGGGATTTCGCGACGAGCAGTACTTC. Translating it yields CAWSVLGFRDEQYF.

This clone was seen only a few times. The J gene is TRBJ2-1, the V gene TRBV5-6; a weak D match, TRBD2 (5 bases). In germline, CDR1 is SGHDT, CDR2 YYEEEE. The V end was cut by 7 bases, the J end by 8 bases, with 13 bases between. The CDR3 length is 12 residues. The CDR3 DNA reads as TGTGCCAGCGACCAAGAGGGATATGAGCAGTTCTTC. Its protein is CASDQEGYEQFF.

This clone was seen a single time. The chain couples TRBV5-6 to TRBJ2-5; TRBD2 aligns across 8 bases. This CDR3 is built from 14 residues. CDR1 is SGHDT and CDR2 is YYEEEE in the germline V gene. V lost 3 bases, J lost 2 bases, and 3 bases stayed unmatched. This chain's CDR3 is CASSWTSSQETQYF. In nucleotides, the CDR3 is TGTGCCAGCAGCTGGACTAGCTCGCAAGAGACCCAGTACTTC.

This clone was detected only a few times. The V gene is TRBV11-2, the J gene TRBJ2-7; D unclear. The CDR3 covers 15 residues. Between the trimmed V and J ends, which lost 4 bases and 2 bases, there was a span of 15 bases. Germline CDR1 and CDR2: SGHAT and FQNNGV. CDR3 protein: CASSSLDLSPYEQYF. The CDR3 DNA reads TGTGCCAGCAGCTCCCTGGACCTATCCCCCTACGAGCAGTACTTC.

This clone was counted a few times. The chain's CDR3 is CASSTWLGDEQFF. CDR3 nucleotides: TGTGCCAGCAGCACGTGGCTGGGCGATGAGCAGTTCTTC. The genes are TRBV11-2 and TRBJ2-1, with D uncertain. With 5 bases removed from V and 8 bases from J, the gap between germline ends came to 13 bases. The CDR3 is 13 residues long. The germline CDR1 and CDR2 sequences are SGHAT and FQNNGV.

V usage is TRBV14 and J usage is TRBJ1-1, with D unclear. The CDR3 length is 13 residues. V shed 4 bases and J shed 1 base, with 7 bases lying between them. Per the germline V gene, CDR1 is SGHDN and CDR2 is FVKESK. The CDR3 DNA follows: TGTGCCAGCAGCCCTGCTGGGAACACTGAAGCTTTCTTT. Translating gives CASSPAGNTEAFF.

This clone appeared a few times. This rearrangement joins TRBV7-8 to TRBJ2-7; maybe TRBD1 (5 bases). The CDR3 is 13 amino acids. Germline values: CDR1 SGHVS, CDR2 FQNEAQ. Deletions cut 6 bases from V and 2 bases from J, with 11 bases between. The CDR3, as DNA: TGTGCCAGCAGGGCACAGGCAGCCTACGAGCAGTACTTC. Encoded protein: CASRAQAAYEQYF. The variable domain in full, with the rest retrieved from reference TRBV7-8 and TRBJ2-7, is GAGVSQSPRYKVAKRGQDVALRCDPISGHVSLFWYQQALGQGPEFLTYFQNEAQLDKSGLPSDRFFAERPEGSVSTLKIQRTQQEDSAVYLCASRAQAAYEQYFGPGTRLTVT.